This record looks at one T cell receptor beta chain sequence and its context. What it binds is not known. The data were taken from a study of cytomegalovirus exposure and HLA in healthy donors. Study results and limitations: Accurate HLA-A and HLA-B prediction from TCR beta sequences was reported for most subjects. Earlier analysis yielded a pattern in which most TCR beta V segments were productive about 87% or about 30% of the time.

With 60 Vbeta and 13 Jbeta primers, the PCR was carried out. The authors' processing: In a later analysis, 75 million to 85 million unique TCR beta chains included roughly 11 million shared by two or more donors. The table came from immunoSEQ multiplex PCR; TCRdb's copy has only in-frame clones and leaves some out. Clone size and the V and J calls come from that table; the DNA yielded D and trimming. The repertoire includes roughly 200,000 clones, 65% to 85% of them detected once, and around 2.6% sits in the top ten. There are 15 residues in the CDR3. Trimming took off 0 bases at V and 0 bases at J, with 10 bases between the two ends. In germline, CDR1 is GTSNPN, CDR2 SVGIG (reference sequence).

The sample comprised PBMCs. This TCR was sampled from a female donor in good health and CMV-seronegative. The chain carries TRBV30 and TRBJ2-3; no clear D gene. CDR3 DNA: TGTGCCTGGAGTGTACAGTCCGGTAGCACAGATACGCAGTATTTT. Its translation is CAWSVQSGSTDTQYF. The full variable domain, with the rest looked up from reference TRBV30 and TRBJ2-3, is SQTIHQWPATLVQPVGSPLSLECTVEGTSNPNLYWYRQAAGRGLQLLFYSVGIGQISSEVPQNLSASRPQDRQFILSSKKLLLSDSGFYLCAWSVQSGSTDTQYFGPGTRLTVL.